A selection of T cell receptor beta chains follows, all from one sample in a study of vaccination effects on CD4 cells after COVID-19. TCRdb's table, derived via immunoSEQ multiplex PCR, lists solely in-frame clones and lacks some. The sample holds tens of thousands of clones, over 70% seen once. Their antigens are not known. Sample: CD4+ T cells from PBMCs cultured with a peptide pool, taken before COVID-19 vaccination. The source of these receptors is a human donor who had a prior SARS-CoV-2 infection. Each CDR3 is given with its conserved first and last residue. Each record gives: V gene, clone size, CDR3 length, J gene, D gene, CDR3 protein, CDR3 DNA. A D gene is named only where the DNA matches it firmly. Where a row states a size, it is once, few, many or the class of an expanded clone; other rows omit it.

V: TRBV7-2
size: -
length: 18
J: TRBJ2-6
D: -
CDR3: CASSRLDPRAAGANVLTF
DNA: TGTGCCAGCAGCCGGCTCGACCCCAGGGCAGCTGGGGCCAACGTCCTGACTTTC

V: TRBV27
size: -
length: 16
J: TRBJ2-5
D: TRBD2
CDR3: CASSSQTSGPLGSQYF
DNA: TGTGCCAGCAGTTCCCAGACTAGCGGCCCGCTGGGGTCCCAGTACTTC

V: TRBV2
size: few
length: 13
J: TRBJ1-3
D: TRBD1
CDR3: CARQGASGNTIYF
DNA: TGTGCCAGGCAGGGGGCGTCCGGAAACACCATATATTTT

V: TRBV6-6
size: -
length: 14
J: TRBJ1-2
D: -
CDR3: CASSPAEIYYGYTF
DNA: TGTGCCAGCAGTCCGGCTGAAATATACTATGGCTACACCTTC

V: TRBV11-2
size: -
length: 17
J: TRBJ2-2
D: -
CDR3: CASSLVAGWADTGELFF
DNA: TGTGCCAGCAGCTTAGTAGCAGGGTGGGCGGACACCGGGGAGCTGTTTTTT

V: TRBV6-6
size: once
length: 14
J: TRBJ2-1
D: -
CDR3: CASSYSRESKEQFF
DNA: TGTGCCAGCAGTTACTCGCGTGAGTCGAAAGAGCAGTTCTTC

V: TRBV9
size: few
length: 12
J: TRBJ2-7
D: TRBD1
CDR3: CASSVDRGEQYF
DNA: TGTGCCAGCAGCGTAGACAGGGGCGAGCAGTACTTC

V: TRBV5-4
size: -
length: 17
J: TRBJ2-1
D: -
CDR3: CASSLGPEFAQVGEQFF
DNA: TGTGCCAGCAGCTTGGGACCCGAATTCGCACAAGTGGGTGAGCAGTTCTTC

V: TRBV11-3
size: few
length: 14
J: TRBJ2-1
D: -
CDR3: CASSLMGPYNEQFF
DNA: TGTGCCAGCAGCTTAATGGGACCGTACAATGAGCAGTTCTTC

V: TRBV9
size: -
length: 15
J: TRBJ1-3
D: TRBD1
CDR3: CASSEATGVGNTIYF
DNA: TGTGCCAGCAGCGAAGCGACAGGGGTCGGAAACACCATATATTTT

V: TRBV30
size: -
length: 13
J: TRBJ2-2
D: -
CDR3: CALAMRRVGELFF
DNA: TGTGCCCTCGCCATGAGGCGGGTCGGGGAGCTGTTTTTT

V: TRBV5-1
size: few
length: 13
J: TRBJ1-2
D: -
CDR3: CASSRRIGYGYTF
DNA: TGCGCCAGCAGCCGCAGGATCGGCTATGGCTACACCTTC

V: TRBV7-8
size: once
length: 14
J: TRBJ2-7
D: -
CDR3: CASSFTVVSYEQYF
DNA: TGTGCCAGCAGCTTTACGGTTGTCTCCTACGAGCAGTACTTC

V: TRBV20-1
size: -
length: 11
J: TRBJ2-7
D: -
CDR3: CSASKGFEQYF
DNA: TGCAGTGCTAGTAAAGGGTTCGAGCAGTACTTC

V: TRBV11-2
size: few
length: 14
J: TRBJ2-3
D: TRBD2
CDR3: CASSRSGGADTQYF
DNA: TGTGCCAGCAGCAGAAGCGGGGGGGCAGATACGCAGTATTTT

V: TRBV6-5
size: -
length: 15
J: TRBJ1-1
D: -
CDR3: CASSYSPGADTEAFF
DNA: TGTGCCAGCAGTTACTCTCCGGGGGCGGACACTGAAGCTTTCTTT

V: TRBV2
size: -
length: 11
J: TRBJ2-3
D: -
CDR3: CASTPSDTQYF
DNA: TGTGCCAGTACACCGTCAGATACGCAGTATTTT

V: TRBV4-2
size: few
length: 15
J: TRBJ2-2
D: -
CDR3: CASSQIQQNTGELFF
DNA: TGTGCCAGCAGCCAGATCCAACAGAACACCGGGGAGCTGTTTTTT

V: TRBV6-2/TRBV6-3
size: -
length: 15
J: TRBJ2-1
D: -
CDR3: CASSYGQGSIIEQFF
DNA: TGTGCCAGCAGTTACGGCCAGGGCTCAATTATTGAGCAGTTCTTC

V: TRBV7-2
size: few
length: 17
J: TRBJ1-2
D: -
CDR3: CASSLDGDTGQHYGYTF
DNA: TGTGCCAGCAGCTTAGACGGGGATACCGGACAGCACTATGGCTACACCTTC

V: TRBV7-8
size: -
length: 13
J: TRBJ2-3
D: -
CDR3: CASSFLASDTQYF
DNA: TGTGCCAGCAGCTTTCTCGCCTCAGATACGCAGTATTTT

V: TRBV5-6
size: -
length: 14
J: TRBJ1-2
D: -
CDR3: CASSLTPTGGGYTF
DNA: TGTGCCAGCAGCCTTACCCCGACGGGCGGGGGCTACACCTTC

V: TRBV18
size: -
length: 14
J: TRBJ2-1
D: -
CDR3: CASSPPGSYNEQFF
DNA: TGTGCCAGCTCACCCCCTGGCTCCTACAATGAGCAGTTCTTC

V: TRBV7-8
size: -
length: 15
J: TRBJ1-4
D: TRBD1
CDR3: CASSPGTATNEKLFF
DNA: TGTGCCAGCAGCCCCGGGACAGCAACTAATGAAAAACTGTTTTTT